This TCR beta chain emerged from a study of OX40 agonist ivuxolimab in advanced cancers. Only a few counts were recorded for this clone. Germline V gives CDR1 SNHLY, CDR2 FYNNEI. CDR3 length: 17 amino acids. V dropped 7 bases and J dropped 0 bases, with 19 bases sitting between them. Sequenced by immunoSEQ multiplex PCR; TCRdb stores in-frame clones only, minus some. This sample has approximately 94,000 clones, with 89% found just once. Sequences were derived from CD4+ or CD8+ T cells sorted from blood, sampled in a trial of the OX40 agonist ivuxolimab. The sequence was obtained from an adult with an advanced solid tumor such as melanoma, head and neck, liver or kidney cancer. The chain has TRBV2 and TRBJ1-3; D might be TRBD1 (6 bases). CDR3 bases: TGTGCCAGCACCTCCCCTCGGGGGCGAAACTCTGGAAACACCATATATTTT. Translating it yields CASTSPRGRNSGNTIYF.